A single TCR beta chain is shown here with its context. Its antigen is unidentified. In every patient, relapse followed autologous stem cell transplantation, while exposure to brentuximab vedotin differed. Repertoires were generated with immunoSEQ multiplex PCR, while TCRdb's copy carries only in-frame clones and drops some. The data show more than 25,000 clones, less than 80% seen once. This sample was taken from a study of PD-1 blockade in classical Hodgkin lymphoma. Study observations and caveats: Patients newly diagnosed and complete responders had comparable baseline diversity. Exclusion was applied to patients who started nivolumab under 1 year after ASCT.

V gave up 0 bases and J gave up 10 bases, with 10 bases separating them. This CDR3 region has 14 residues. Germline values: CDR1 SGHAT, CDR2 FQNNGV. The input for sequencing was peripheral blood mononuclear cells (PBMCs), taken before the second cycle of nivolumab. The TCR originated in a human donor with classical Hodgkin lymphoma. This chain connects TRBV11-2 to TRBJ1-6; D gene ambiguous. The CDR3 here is CASSLDSSYSPLHF. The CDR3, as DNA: TGTGCCAGCAGCTTAGATAGTTCCTACTCACCCCTCCACTTT.